This T cell receptor beta chain was sequenced for a study of T cell responses to AZD1222 COVID-19 vaccine (dated by TCRdb to the early 2020s). Concerning the study at large: TCR sequencing covered some 250 trial participants: 207 given two doses of AZD1222 and 26 given two doses of MenACWY control vaccine. Trial participants were enrolled by age into subgroups of 18-55, 56-69 and 70-plus years, and about 150, 27 and 61 TCR-sequenced participants, respectively, were included in these subgroups.

CDR1 SGDLS and CDR2 YYNGEE were looked up in the germline V gene. Cut back by 0 bases and 5 bases, the V and J ends lie 24 bases apart. The CDR3, cysteine through phenylalanine, is 18 amino acids long. Solely the CDR3 DNA is kept, with 54 bases framed from the first base. The meaning of the sample's time point label: about 28 days (+/-7) after the second vaccine dose. AZD1222 recipients given second doses at about 4 weeks or at about 12 weeks were pooled, since spike-specific TCR depth and breadth were not found to differ between the two schedules. The vaccinee samples were drawn from two UK trials, COV001 and COV002, one of which was a single-blind randomized controlled phase 2/3 trial testing AZD1222 (ChAdOx1 nCoV-19) in healthy adults. For TCRbeta chain sequencing, PBMC samples from trial participants were taken at day 0 and at day 28 after the second dose. The table lists this clone with a count of one. This receptor's antigen is unknown. Base qualities are not provided; no much larger clone lies one nucleotide away.

General findings and caveats noted by the study authors: Participants were mostly white British, with more females than males. The authors suggested clonal diversity may have been underestimated. The 56-69-year group was small, and its depth increase did not reach significance, likely because of low power. Because no day 14 peak-response samples were available, repertoires were characterized only after the peak T cell response. CD4 TCRs associated with the vaccine covered the entire spike protein, and the dominant responses were in regions 160-218 and 743-854. Reportedly, close to half of the unique spike-specific TCRs recognized epitopes lying outside the regions that are mutated in the B.1.351 and B.1.1.7 variants. Only a handful of AZD1222 recipients were SARS-CoV-2 seropositive at baseline, limiting conclusions about previously exposed vaccinees. Spike-specific TCR breadth and depth rose significantly after two AZD1222 doses compared with day 0 and with MenACWY recipients.

The CDR3 regions of human TCRbeta chains were analyzed by immunosequencing. The published analysis was carried out like this. TCRs in the repertoires were compared against a reference library of SARS-CoV-2-specific TCRs that had been generated with the MIRA antigen-specificity platform. Breadth was defined as the fraction of unique TCRs that were SARS-CoV-2-associated. Depth was defined as the fraction of total T cells that were SARS-CoV-2-associated. Using the MIRA data, every spike-specific TCR was mapped to the spike region that the TCR reacted to and assigned to either a CD4 or a CD8 class. Log10-transformed breadth and depth values were compared by one-way ANOVA with Sidak's multiple comparisons tests. The source is immuneACCESS, and TCRdb retained only in-frame sequences with V and J called. Part of the clones is not carried over; for the studies checked, unresolved V genes explain less than half of this, and the remainder is unexplained. That table gives V, J and clone size, and the DNA gave D and trimming. Within this sample are approximately 110,000 clones, with more than 80% of them counted one time only. 4.4% of the sample belongs to the ten largest clones.

The origin of this receptor is an adult who received the AZD1222 COVID-19 vaccine. Sequenced material: peripheral blood, taken 28 days after the second AZD1222 dose. The sequence links TRBV9 to TRBJ2-7; TRBD1 might be the D gene, on 6 matching bases. The CDR3 in this case is CASSVAMQGPMSTDEQYF. The DNA is TGTGCCAGCAGCGTAGCAATGCAGGGGCCTATGTCCACCGACGAGCAGTACTTC.